This T cell receptor (beta chain) comes out of a study of shared clonotypes between healthy human individuals. As to this clone: Its antigen is as yet unknown.

Authors' analysis steps: Filtering differed because ImmunoSEQ produced junction-only sequences that carried no quality scores. Using immunoSEQ multiplex PCR, the repertoire was profiled, and TCRdb retains in-frame clones only, with some absent. V and J calls and clone size follow that table, whereas D and trimming were derived from the DNA. Of roughly 1 million clones listed, more than 75% are singletons. Notes on the study in general: Across subsets, estimated richness was generally greater for naive than for memory populations. In several donors, around 5% of naive CD4 clonotypes appeared in common.

Memory CD4+ cells were the fraction left after CD45RA+ naive selection. Germline V gives CDR1 SGHTS, CDR2 YDEGEE. The V and J ends lost 6 bases and 5 bases respectively, with 15 bases between them. The CDR3 contains 13 residues. This TCR came from a man between 18 and 35 years old in good health. Some clones in this sample may be carry-over from other donors' samples. The rearrangement links TRBV5-8 to TRBJ2-7; D perhaps matches TRBD2 (5 bases). The specimen was memory CD4+ T cells from PBMCs. Subset of the sample: CD45RA-negative fraction. In DNA, the CDR3 is TGTGCCAGCATTCGATTCCCGGGAAACGAGCAGTACTTC. Its protein product is CASIRFPGNEQYF.